Shown below are 23 T cell receptor beta chains from a single sample sequenced in a study of T cells in Graves' hyperthyroidism and ophthalmopathy. Amplification of TCR beta CDR3 regions was performed using RNA transcripts as template. Researchers ran a first-round RT-PCR on the TCR CDR3 using the HTBI primer set. TCRdb reanalysed the multiplex PCR reads using MiXCR and keeps one entry per CDR3 protein. The table records hundreds of thousands of distinct CDR3 sequences, about 15% of them present only once. Sequences were obtained from blood. Source of these receptors: a woman aged 40-49 years with Graves' ophthalmopathy.

CDR3 nucleotides: TGTGCCAGCAGTTTATTGGGCGGGAGGATTTACGAGCAGTACTTC. Its translation: CASSLLGGRIYEQYF. V and J are TRBV28 and TRBJ2-7; 8 nucleotides match TRBD2. The germline gives CDR1 MDHEN, CDR2 SYDVKM. The CDR3 is 15 amino acids. Germline trimming cut 1 base from V and 4 bases from J; bases unmatched to any gene: 6. Variable domain in full (rest from reference TRBV28 and TRBJ2-7): DVKVTQSSRYLVKRTGEKVFLECVQDMDHENMFWYRQDPGLGLRLIYFSYDVKMKEKGDIPEGYSVSREKKERFSLILESASTNQTSMYLCASSLLGGRIYEQYFGPGTRLTVT.

This clonotype was found many times. CDR3 coding DNA: TGTGCCTGGAGTAGCGGGCCACAAGAGACCCAGTACTTC. Translated, it gives CAWSSGPQETQYF. V gene TRBV30 combines with J gene TRBJ2-5, with a tentative D call TRBD2 (6 bases). This CDR3 is 13 amino acids long. Per the germline V gene, CDR1 is GTSNPN and CDR2 is SVGIG (reference sequence). V lost 2 bases and J lost 2, with 9 bases in between.

The gene calls are TRBV19 and TRBJ2-2; D remains unclear. There are 16 residues in the CDR3. The germline CDR1 and CDR2 sequences are LNHDA and SQIVND (reference sequence). V gave up 3 bases and J gave up 4 bases, with 15 bases separating them. As DNA, the CDR3 is TGTGCCAGTAGTATTGCGGCGGTAGTTCCCACCGGGGAGCTGTTTTTT. Its translation: CASSIAAVVPTGELFF.

This clonotype was picked up many times. The V gene is TRBV28, the J gene TRBJ1-1, with a possible D match to TRBD1 (6 bases). Germline V CDR1 and CDR2: MDHEN, SYDVKM. Trimming took off 2 bases at V and 10 bases at J, with 14 bases between the two ends. CDR3 length: 13 amino acids. CDR3 residues: CASSLVVGALAFF. The CDR3 region has the DNA TGTGCCAGCAGTTTAGTGGTGGGGGCCCTAGCTTTCTTT. The whole variable domain, remainder taken from reference TRBV28 and TRBJ1-1, is DVKVTQSSRYLVKRTGEKVFLECVQDMDHENMFWYRQDPGLGLRLIYFSYDVKMKEKGDIPEGYSVSREKKERFSLILESASTNQTSMYLCASSLVVGALAFFGQGTRLTVV.

This clonotype appeared many times. This rearrangement joins TRBV20-1 to TRBJ1-1, with D unresolved. The V gene lost 5 bases and the J gene lost 11 bases, with 15 bases spanning the gap. This CDR3 has 11 amino acids. Germline V lookup: CDR1 DFQATT, CDR2 SNEGSKA (reference sequence). CDR3 DNA: TGCAGTGCTTCGGGTGCCGGTACGGCTTTCTTT. This sequence encodes CSASGAGTAFF.

The sample holds many counts of this clonotype. The chain joins TRBV20-1 to TRBJ1-2, with D maybe TRBD1 (6 bases). The CDR3 is made up of 15 amino acids. Trimming pared 2 bases from V and 6 bases from J, leaving 19 bases between. The germline gives CDR1 DFQATT, CDR2 SNEGSKA (reference sequence). The CDR3 protein is CSARPIHRVSDGYTF. In nucleotides, the CDR3 is TGCAGTGCTAGACCCATCCACAGGGTATCGGATGGCTACACCTTC.

This clonotype turned up a few times. J is TRBJ2-7 and V is TRBV6-5; 7 bases align to TRBD1. The germline CDR1 and CDR2 sequences are MNHEY and SVGAGI. The V segment lost 2 bases and the J segment 6 bases; nucleotides outside the gene matches: 7. This CDR3 is built from 14 residues. The CDR3 DNA follows: TGTGCCAGCAGTTACACAGGGGTTGGGATCGAGCAGTACTTC. Translating gives CASSYTGVGIEQYF.

This clonotype occurred many times. The chain combines TRBV6-1 with TRBJ2-2; 11 bases match TRBD2. The CDR3 is 15 residues long. CDR1 MNHNS and CDR2 SASEGT come from the germline V gene. V shed 2 bases, J shed 4 bases, and the junction held 0 bases outside the gene matches. DNA for the CDR3: TGTGCCAGCAGTGAAACTAGCGGGAGCACCGGGGAGCTGTTTTTT. This gives the protein CASSETSGSTGELFF.

This clonotype was counted many times. The CDR3 DNA is TGCAGTGCTAGTCTAGGACTAGCGGGTTACGAGCAGTACTTC. Protein: CSASLGLAGYEQYF. This chain links TRBV20-1 with TRBJ2-7, with 11 bases matching TRBD2. V lost 3 bases and J lost 4; bases outside the gene matches: 5. This CDR3 has 14 amino acids. Looked up from germline, CDR1 is DFQATT and CDR2 is SNEGSKA (reference sequence).

This clonotype came up many times. The chain uses TRBV6-5 and TRBJ2-5; D might be TRBD1 or TRBD2, each matching 5 bases. Trimming shortened V by 0 bases and J by 4 bases, and 9 bases separated the two germline ends. In germline, CDR1 is MNHEY, CDR2 SVGAGI. The CDR3 has 14 amino acids. CDR3 amino acids: CASSYSIGGETQYF. The CDR3 nucleotides are TGTGCCAGCAGTTACTCGATTGGGGGAGAGACCCAGTACTTC.

The V and J genes are TRBV5-1 and TRBJ2-5, with D hard to call. Deletions cut 1 base from V and 0 bases from J, with 4 bases between. There are 13 residues in the CDR3. Germline V gene sequence: CDR1 SGHRS, CDR2 YFSETQ. The CDR3 is CASSLNYQETQYF. Written as DNA, the CDR3 is TGCGCCAGCAGCTTGAACTACCAAGAGACCCAGTACTTC.

This clonotype has at least ten counts. This chain connects TRBV24-1 to TRBJ2-2; 8 nucleotides align to TRBD1. This CDR3 region has 15 residues. With V trimmed by 5 bases and J by 6 bases, 7 bases remained unmatched. The germline V gene encodes CDR1 KGHDR and CDR2 SFDVKD. CDR3: CATSGSRGRPGELFF. CDR3 in DNA: TGTGCCACCAGTGGGAGCAGGGGGCGCCCCGGGGAGCTGTTTTTT.

This clonotype was counted ten times or more. The gene calls are TRBV7-9 and TRBJ2-7, with D possibly matching TRBD1 (6 bases). Trimming removed 5 bases at V and 3 bases at J, with 14 bases between. CDR3 length equals 14 residues. Germline CDR1 SEHNR, CDR2 FQNEAQ (reference sequence). The DNA for the CDR3 is TGTGCCAGCAGCCAGGGGCAGACCTTCTACGAGCAGTACTTC. This codes for CASSQGQTFYEQYF.

This clonotype has just a few counts. At one of its ends the junction is not consistent with the germline gene, which may arise from a read error. The chain couples TRBV27 to TRBJ1-5; 9 bases map to TRBD1. The length of the CDR3 is 15 residues. Germline V lookup: CDR1 MNHEY, CDR2 SMNVEV (reference sequence). This chain's CDR3 is CATSAPDRGAQPQHF. CDR3 nucleotide sequence: TGTGCCACCAGTGCCCCTGACAGGGGGGCTCAGCCCCAGCATTTT.

This sequence joins TRBV3-1 and TRBJ2-7; D uncertain. This CDR3 region has 12 residues. V lost 1 base to trimming and J lost 7 bases, with 8 bases between them. Germline CDR1 reads LGHDT; CDR2 reads YNNKEL (reference sequence). This CDR3 is CASSQATQEQYF. The CDR3 DNA reads TGTGCCAGCAGCCAAGCGACGCAAGAGCAGTACTTC.

This clonotype was detected ten times or more. The V call is TRBV19, the J call TRBJ2-7; weak D call: TRBD2 (6 bases). Germline-derived CDR1 and CDR2 are LNHDA and SQIVND (reference sequence). CDR3 length equals 13 residues. V lost 8 bases to trimming and J lost 6 bases, with 17 bases between them. The DNA of the CDR3 is TGTGCCAGTGGCAGGGCGGGATACATCGAGCAGTACTTC. Translation: CASGRAGYIEQYF.

The V call is TRBV7-3, the J call TRBJ2-2, with 8 positions matching TRBD2. The CDR3 has 17 residues. Trimming at V came to 5 bases and at J to 7 bases, leaving 15 bases not matched to a gene. CDR1 is SGHTA, CDR2 FQGTGA, per germline. For the CDR3, the DNA is TGTGCCAGCAGCCCAAACCCCGCGGGGGGAGAGGGCGGGGAGCTGTTTTTT. This sequence encodes CASSPNPAGGEGGELFF.

This clonotype occurred a few times. This rearrangement joins TRBV6-5 to TRBJ2-2, with D tentatively TRBD1 (6 bases). There are 15 residues in the CDR3. Germline loops: CDR1 MNHEY, CDR2 SVGAGI. V lost 2 bases to trimming and J lost 6 bases, with 13 bases between them. This chain's CDR3 is CASSYANRVAGELFF. The CDR3 DNA sequence: TGTGCCAGCAGTTACGCAAACAGGGTTGCCGGGGAGCTGTTTTTT.

This clonotype showed up many times. A read error is likely, as this CDR3 ends without the conserved phenylalanine or tryptophan. The chain couples TRBV6-1 to TRBJ1-1; tentative D call: TRBD1 (6 bases). With 3 bases removed from V and 5 bases from J, the gap between germline ends came to 16 bases. The germline V gene encodes CDR1 MNHNS and CDR2 SASEGT. The CDR3 contains 15 residues. The CDR3 is CASSELQGRRTEAFL. CDR3 DNA sequence: TGTGCCAGCAGTGAGTTACAGGGAAGGAGGACTGAAGCTTTCCTT.

The chain couples TRBV29-1 to TRBJ2-7; maybe TRBD1 (6 bases). The germline gives CDR1 SQVTM, CDR2 ANQGSEA. The germline V and J ends were trimmed by 5 bases and 2 bases, with 16 bases remaining between them. The CDR3 has 14 amino acids. The CDR3 DNA sequence: TGCAGCGTTTCCAAGAACCGACAGGCCTACGAGCAGTACTTC. Amino acid sequence: CSVSKNRQAYEQYF.

This clonotype has a count of ten or more. This rearrangement joins TRBV29-1 to TRBJ1-2; D is perhaps TRBD1 (6 bases). The CDR3 loop spans 13 amino acids. The germline gives CDR1 SQVTM, CDR2 ANQGSEA. V gave up 3 bases and J gave up 4 bases, with 12 bases separating them. DNA for the CDR3: TGCAGCGTTGAGCCACAGGGCGGCTATGGCTACACCTTC. This gives the protein CSVEPQGGYGYTF.

This clonotype appeared many times. This chain joins TRBV20-1 and TRBJ2-2, with 8 bases fitting TRBD1. The CDR3 is 14 residues long. V lost 5 bases to trimming and J lost 1 base; unmatched junction nucleotides: 3. Germline-derived CDR1 and CDR2 are DFQATT and SNEGSKA (reference sequence). The CDR3: CSAVGQENTGELFF. CDR3 DNA: TGCAGTGCTGTGGGACAGGAGAACACCGGGGAGCTGTTTTTT.

This chain joins TRBV12-3 or TRBV12-4 and TRBJ2-5, with TRBD1 as a possible D gene (6 bases). The V end lost 5 bases, the J end lost 2 bases, and 15 bases lay between the germline ends. The CDR3 totals 15 residues. The CDR3, as DNA: TGTGCCAGCAGTCCGACAGGAAATCTGCAAGAGACCCAGTACTTC. Encoded protein: CASSPTGNLQETQYF.